A single sample gave rise to the 22 T cell receptor gamma chains below, sequenced in a study of Vδ1+ human thymocytes. Points from the study as a whole: In the thymus, TRG and TRD repertoires looked highly polyclonal with Gaussian CDR3 lengths.

RNA was extracted from the cells and then reverse transcribed. CDR3 amplicons came from multiplex PCR with pooled V-gene forward and constant-region reverse primers. TCRdb reanalyzed the multiplex PCR reads using CATT. The sample includes 8,500 to 13,000 gamma-chain clones, approximately 40% of them seen just once. The antigens these receptors bind are not known. The sequenced material came from Vdelta1+ gamma-delta thymocytes from the thymus. Subset denoted: FACS-sorted CD3+ TCRalphabeta- TCRVdelta1+ TCRVdelta2- thymocytes. The receptors originated from a boy under three years old who had congenital heart surgery.

The rearrangement links TRGV4 to TRGJP2. Here the J gene was assigned by germline matching of the DNA, as TCRdb has none. The germline gives CDR1 EGSTGY, CDR2 YDSYTSSV. With 0 bases clipped from V and 5 bases from J, the junction kept 3 bases outside the gene matches. This CDR3 has 14 residues. CDR3 residues: CATWDGVSDWIKTF. For the CDR3, the DNA is TGTGCCACCTGGGATGGGGTGAGTGATTGGATCAAGACGTTT.

V gene TRGV5 combines with J gene TRGJ1 or TRGJ2. The J gene was missing in TCRdb and was found by matching the end of the DNA to germline. The V gene end was trimmed by 6 bases and the J gene end by 0 bases; junction bases not matched to a gene: 5. Per the germline V gene, CDR1 is VINAFY and CDR2 is YDVSNSKD. The CDR3 sequence is 13 residues long. Here the CDR3 DNA reads TGTGCCACCTGGTCCAGGAATTATTATAAGAAACTCTTT. This codes for CATWSRNYYKKLF.

The chain joins TRGV2 to TRGJP1. Germline values: CDR1 EGSNGY, CDR2 YDSYNSKV. This CDR3 has 11 amino acids. J gave up 7 bases and V 10 bases, and 6 bases lay outside the gene matches. The CDR3 region is CATHSGWFKIF. CDR3 coding DNA: TGTGCCACACACAGTGGTTGGTTCAAGATATTT.

This chain uses TRGV2 with TRGJP2. TCRdb records no J gene; here it was assigned by comparing the DNA to germline. The CDR3 has 17 residues. The junction had 10 bases not matched to a gene; V was cut back by 0 bases and J by 3 bases. Germline lookup yields CDR1 EGSNGY and CDR2 YDSYNSKV. The CDR3 loop reads CATWDGSPGGSDWIKTF. As DNA, the CDR3 is TGTGCCACCTGGGACGGGAGCCCCGGGGGTAGTGATTGGATCAAGACGTTT.

This clone was seen a handful of times. The V and J genes are TRGV8 and TRGJ1 or TRGJ2. The length of the CDR3 is 13 residues. CDR1 VENAVY and CDR2 YDSYNSRV come from the germline V gene. The trim removed 3 bases at V and 11 bases at J, leaving 13 bases unmatched. CDR3 sequence: CATWDFLGREKLF. The DNA of the CDR3 is TGTGCCACCTGGGATTTTCTGGGGAGAGAGAAACTCTTT.

The chain has TRGV9 and TRGJP. TCRdb lists no J gene, so it was determined here by aligning the DNA to germline. The junction had 7 bases not matched to a gene; V was cut back by 0 bases and J by 11 bases. Germline CDR1 is GITISATS and CDR2 is ISYDGTV (reference sequence). The CDR3 is 16 residues long. In DNA, the CDR3 is TGTGCCTTGTGGGAGGTGAAGTCGGTGGGCAAAAAAATCAAGGTATTT. Translated, it gives CALWEVKSVGKKIKVF.

This clone has a handful of counts. This same CDR3 is encoded by further DNA sequences in the sample. The chain employs TRGV5 and TRGJ1 or TRGJ2. Germline V gene sequence: CDR1 VINAFY, CDR2 YDVSNSKD. CDR3 length equals 11 residues. J lost 7 bases, V lost 3 bases, and 3 bases had no gene match. CDR3 coding DNA: TGTGCCACCTGGGACGGGTATAAGAAACTCTTT. Translated, it gives CATWDGYKKLF.

This clone was picked up a small number of times. This chain joins TRGV5 and TRGJ1 or TRGJ2. In germline, CDR1 is VINAFY, CDR2 YDVSNSKD. The CDR3 sequence is 14 residues long. V was clipped by 0 bases and J by 6 bases; unmatched bases: 8. CDR3 bases: TGTGCCACCTGGGACAGGCAAGGGATTTATAAGAAACTCTTT. Its translation is CATWDRQGIYKKLF.

J is TRGJ1 or TRGJ2 and V is TRGV4. In the absence of a J gene in TCRdb, the DNA was matched to germline to assign it here. V dropped 2 bases and J dropped 5; count of bases not matched to a gene: 6. Germline V gives CDR1 EGSTGY, CDR2 YDSYTSSV. This CDR3 spans 13 amino acids. CDR3 sequence reads: CATWDATHYKKLF. The CDR3 DNA is TGTGCCACCTGGGATGCAACCCATTATAAGAAACTCTTT.

J is TRGJ1 or TRGJ2 and V is TRGV5. No J gene is reported in TCRdb; it was inferred here by comparing the DNA with germline. The ends lost 6 bases at V and 0 bases at J; junction bases unmatched: 5. The CDR3 loop spans 13 amino acids. Germline V gene data show CDR1 as VINAFY and CDR2 as YDVSNSKD. The CDR3 bases are TGTGCCACCTGGAGCCCGAATTATTATAAGAAACTCTTT. Protein sequence: CATWSPNYYKKLF.

No V gene call is available, although the J gene is TRGJ1 or TRGJ2. This CDR3 has 12 residues. As DNA, the CDR3 is TGTGCCACCTGGGACAGGCCCGATAAGAAACTCTTT. As protein: CATWDRPDKKLF.

The V gene is TRGV4, the J gene TRGJ1 or TRGJ2. As TCRdb names no J gene, one was assigned here on the basis of a DNA match to germline. Germline V lookup: CDR1 EGSTGY, CDR2 YDSYTSSV. V trimming: 1 base; J trimming: 10 bases; junction bases outside the gene matches: 10. This CDR3 is 13 amino acids long. CDR3 sequence (DNA): TGTGCCACCTGGGATGGACCGATAGGGAAGAAACTCTTT. It specifies CATWDGPIGKKLF.

V usage is TRGV9 and J usage is TRGJ1 or TRGJ2. J lost 3 bases, V lost 2 bases, and 4 bases had no gene match. Germline lookup yields CDR1 GITISATS and CDR2 ISYDGTV (reference sequence). The CDR3 loop spans 13 amino acids. As DNA, the CDR3 is TGTGCCTTGTGGGAGGGATTTTATTATAAGAAACTCTTT. Amino acids: CALWEGFYYKKLF.

This chain links TRGV9 with TRGJ1 or TRGJ2. This CDR3 has 10 residues. V dropped 5 bases and J dropped 6; count of bases not matched to a gene: 1. Germline values: CDR1 GITISATS, CDR2 ISYDGTV (reference sequence). The CDR3 sequence is CALWGYKKLF. The CDR3 DNA is TGTGCCTTGTGGGGTTATAAGAAACTCTTT.

Worth noting for this clone: An end of the junction differs from the germline gene, which may be a read error. The rearrangement uses TRGV3 and TRGJ1 or TRGJ2. The J gene was not available in TCRdb and was assigned here by matching the DNA to germline segments. The CDR3 is 12 residues long. Germline lookup yields CDR1 VTNTFY and CDR2 YDVSTARD (reference sequence). The CDR3 region is CATGDSPFKKLF. The DNA of the CDR3 is TGTGCCACCGGGGACAGTCCGTTTAAGAAACTCTTT.

This clone has just one count. Being one base from a much bigger clone, this may be a read error. The rearrangement links TRGV5 to TRGJ1 or TRGJ2. The J gene, left out of TCRdb, was set here by checking the DNA against germline. In germline, CDR1 is VINAFY, CDR2 YDVSNSKD. The trim removed 0 bases at V and 3 bases at J, leaving 2 bases unmatched. CDR3 length: 13 residues. The CDR3 bases are TGTGCCACCTGGGACAGGGTTTATTATAAGAAACTCTTT. Protein: CATWDRVYYKKLF.

This chain links TRGV5 with TRGJ1 or TRGJ2. V trimming: 3 bases; J trimming: 6 bases; junction bases outside the gene matches: 8. Germline CDR1 is VINAFY and CDR2 is YDVSNSKD. The CDR3 totals 13 residues. DNA of the CDR3: TGTGCCACCTGGGACCTTGCGGGTTATAAGAAACTCTTT. Its translation: CATWDLAGYKKLF.

In regard to this clone: Different DNA sequences within this sample yield the same CDR3. J gene TRGJ1 or TRGJ2 was identified, but the V gene was not called. The CDR3 runs to 14 residues. Written as DNA, the CDR3 is TGTGCCACCTGGGATGGACCCAATTATTATAAGAAACTCTTT. It codes for CATWDGPNYYKKLF.

This clone was picked up a small number of times. The chain uses TRGV9 and TRGJ1 or TRGJ2. CDR3 size: 10 residues. Germline V gene lookup returns CDR1 GITISATS and CDR2 ISYDGTV (reference sequence). Unmatched junction bases numbered 10, after V lost 8 bases and J lost 12 bases. CDR3 coding DNA: TGTGCCTTGTTCATACAGCGGAAACTCTTT. Its protein is CALFIQRKLF.

The chain uses TRGV4 and TRGJ1 or TRGJ2. Assignment of the J gene here rests on matching the DNA to germline, because TCRdb gives none. CDR3 length equals 11 residues. J lost 12 bases, V lost 0 bases, and 5 bases had no gene match. Germline values: CDR1 EGSTGY, CDR2 YDSYTSSV. Written as DNA, the CDR3 is TGTGCCACCTGGGATGGGCGGGTGAAACTCTTT. This sequence encodes CATWDGRVKLF.

A few counts support this clone. The V gene is TRGV9, the J gene TRGJ1 or TRGJ2. V dropped 3 bases and J dropped 8; count of bases not matched to a gene: 4. Germline V gene lookup returns CDR1 GITISATS and CDR2 ISYDGTV (reference sequence). This CDR3 is 11 amino acids long. The CDR3 DNA reads as TGTGCCTTGTGGGAGTGGGATAAGAAACTCTTT. It encodes CALWEWDKKLF.

The rearrangement links TRGV8 to TRGJ1 or TRGJ2. Since TCRdb gives no J gene, matching the DNA to germline was used here to assign it. Losses at the gene ends were 2 bases for V and 7 bases for J; bases not matched to a gene: 8. Germline CDR1 and CDR2: VENAVY and YDSYNSRV. The CDR3 sequence is 13 residues long. CDR3 residues: CATWDNFDYKKLF. CDR3 nucleotide sequence: TGTGCCACCTGGGATAATTTCGACTATAAGAAACTCTTT.